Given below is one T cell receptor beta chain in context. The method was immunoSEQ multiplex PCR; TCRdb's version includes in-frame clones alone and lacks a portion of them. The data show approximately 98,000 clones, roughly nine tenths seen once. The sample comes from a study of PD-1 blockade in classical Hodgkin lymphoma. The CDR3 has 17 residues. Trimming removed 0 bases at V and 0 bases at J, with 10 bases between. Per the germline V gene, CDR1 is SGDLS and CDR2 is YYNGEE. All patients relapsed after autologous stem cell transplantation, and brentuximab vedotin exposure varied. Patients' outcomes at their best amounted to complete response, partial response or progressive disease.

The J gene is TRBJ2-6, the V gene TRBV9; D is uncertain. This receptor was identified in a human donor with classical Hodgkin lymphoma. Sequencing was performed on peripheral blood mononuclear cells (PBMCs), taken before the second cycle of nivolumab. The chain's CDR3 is CASSVVSGPSGANVLTF. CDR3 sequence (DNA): TGTGCCAGCAGCGTAGTGAGTGGGCCCTCTGGGGCCAACGTCCTGACTTTC.